These 27 T cell receptor beta chains were all obtained from the same sample, sequenced in a study of neurological immune-mediated disorders. Each CDR3 protein is one row after TCRdb ran MiXCR on the 5' RACE reads. The sample contains approximately 100,000 distinct CDR3 sequences, under 4.5% of which appear only once. The source material was PBMCs. Receptor source: a woman aged 45 to 65 with multiple sclerosis.

The table lists this clonotype with a few counts. This chain uses TRBV20-1 with TRBJ2-5, with D possibly being TRBD1 or TRBD2 (5 bases each). Trimming took off 3 bases at V and 5 bases at J, with 13 bases between the two ends. This CDR3 has 13 residues. Germline CDR1 and CDR2: DFQATT and SNEGSKA (reference sequence). This CDR3 reads CSASPPGRETQYF. CDR3 in DNA: TGCAGTGCTAGCCCCCCGGGGCGGGAGACCCAGTACTTC.

This clonotype showed up many times. The rearrangement links TRBV14 to TRBJ2-7; 12 bases align to TRBD2. The length of the CDR3 is 17 residues. Trimming removed 1 base from V and 3 bases from J; junction bases left unmatched: 7. CDR1 and CDR2 (germline): SGHDN, FVKESK. The CDR3 region has the DNA TGTGCCAGCAGCCAAGGTTTACTAGCGGGGGGCCTCTACGAGCAGTACTTC. This encodes CASSQGLLAGGLYEQYF.

This clonotype was recorded many times. The chain carries TRBV5-6 and TRBJ1-2; 7 bases align to TRBD1. CDR1 is SGHDT and CDR2 is YYEEEE in the germline V gene. The V gene end was trimmed by 7 bases and the J gene end by 2 bases; junction bases not matched to a gene: 5. The CDR3 sequence is 13 residues long. CDR3 bases: TGTGCCAGCGGGTCAGGGGGAAACTATGGCTACACCTTC. It yields the protein CASGSGGNYGYTF. Filled out from reference TRBV5-6 and TRBJ1-2, the complete variable domain reads DAGVTQSPTHLIKTRGQQVTLRCSPKSGHDTVSWYQQALGQGPQFIFQYYEEEERQRGNFPDRFSGHQFPNYSSELNVNALLLGDSALYLCASGSGGNYGYTFGSGTRLTVV.

Notes on this clonotype: With a much larger clone just one base away, this may be a read error. This likely comes from a read error, as the CDR3 has no conserved phenylalanine or tryptophan at its end. This chain joins TRBV28 and TRBJ2-4; 10 bases are a match to TRBD1. Germline CDR1 is MDHEN and CDR2 is SYDVKM. The length of the CDR3 is 15 residues. Losses at the gene ends were 5 bases for V and 2 bases for J; bases not matched to a gene: 3. The CDR3 DNA sequence: TGTGCCAGCAGTCGGACAGGGGGGTCCAAAAACATTCAGTACTGC. Amino acids: CASSRTGGSKNIQYC.

This clonotype was found many times. V usage is TRBV3-1 and J usage is TRBJ2-7; D gene ambiguous. V dropped 5 bases and J dropped 7 bases, with 15 bases sitting between them. Germline V gene data show CDR1 as LGHDT and CDR2 as YNNKEL (reference sequence). The CDR3 runs 13 residues. CDR3 DNA sequence: TGTGCCAGCAGCTTGGGCAGGAAGGGTGAGCAGTACTTC. This gives the protein CASSLGRKGEQYF.

This clonotype was counted ten times or more. The rearrangement links TRBV7-9 to TRBJ2-3, with 12 bases that match TRBD1. This CDR3 has 14 residues. V lost 10 bases, J lost 9 bases, and 11 bases stayed unmatched. Germline CDR1 SEHNR, CDR2 FQNEAQ (reference sequence). CDR3 coding DNA: TGTGCCACTAACCGGGACAGGGGGCGTTGGACGCAGTATTTT. It encodes CATNRDRGRWTQYF.

This chain joins TRBV5-1 and TRBJ2-7; D unresolved. The ends were cut back, 4 bases at V and 2 bases at J, with 13 bases in the middle. This CDR3 region has 14 residues. The V gene's germline CDR1 is SGHRS and CDR2 YFSETQ. Here the CDR3 DNA reads TGCGCCAGCAGCCAGTGGACGGAGACCTACGAGCAGTACTTC. Translation gives CASSQWTETYEQYF. The full variable domain, with the rest looked up from reference TRBV5-1 and TRBJ2-7, is KAGVTQTPRYLIKTRGQQVTLSCSPISGHRSVSWYQQTPGQGLQFLFEYFSETQRNKGNFPGRFSGRQFSNSRSEMNVSTLELGDSALYLCASSQWTETYEQYFGPGTRLTVT.

This clonotype was counted at least ten times. The rearrangement uses TRBV12-3 or TRBV12-4 and TRBJ1-5, with D possibly matching TRBD1 (5 bases). Trimming removed 6 bases from V and 6 bases from J, with 12 bases in between. The CDR3 is made up of 13 amino acids. CDR3 amino acids: CASSKGSGQPQHF. CDR3 nucleotides: TGTGCCAGCAGCAAGGGGTCCGGTCAGCCCCAGCATTTT.

The table lists this clonotype with many counts. This chain joins TRBV7-2 and TRBJ2-5; 8 nucleotides align to TRBD1. V gave up 3 bases and J gave up 4 bases; unmatched junction bases: 4. CDR3 length: 14 amino acids. The germline CDR1 and CDR2 sequences are SGHTA and FQGNSA. The CDR3 reads CASSFQGALETQYF. CDR3 coding DNA: TGTGCCAGCAGCTTTCAGGGGGCGTTAGAGACCCAGTACTTC. Together with reference TRBV7-2 and TRBJ2-5, the CDR3 gives the full variable domain: GAGVSQSPSNKVTEKGKDVELRCDPISGHTALYWYRQSLGQGLEFLIYFQGNSAPDKSGLPSDRFSAERTGGSVSTLTIQRTQQEDSAVYLCASSFQGALETQYFGPGTRLLVL.

The sample holds many counts of this clonotype. The genes are TRBV7-4 and TRBJ1-3, with TRBD1 identical over 8 bases. The CDR3 has 14 residues. From germline, CDR1 is SGHVT and CDR2 SQSDAQ. V lost 4 bases and J lost 3; bases outside the gene matches: 2. This CDR3 reads CASSSTGDGNTIYF. The CDR3 DNA reads as TGTGCCAGCAGCTCGACAGGGGATGGAAACACCATATATTTT.

This clonotype was observed many times. The V and J genes are TRBV12-3 or TRBV12-4 and TRBJ2-5; D tentatively reads TRBD1 or TRBD2 (5 bases each). V lost 6 bases, J lost 5 bases, and 19 bases lay in between. The CDR3 spans 15 residues. CDR3: CASSLGDHPRETQYF. CDR3 DNA: TGTGCCAGCAGCCTGGGGGACCACCCCCGGGAGACCCAGTACTTC.

This clonotype was observed many times. V gene TRBV20-1 combines with J gene TRBJ2-1; 9 bases are shared with TRBD1. The germline V gene encodes CDR1 DFQATT and CDR2 SNEGSKA (reference sequence). CDR3 length equals 13 residues. V lost 6 bases and J lost 7; bases outside the gene matches: 7. The CDR3 DNA is TGCAGTGCGTCCGGGACAGGGTGGAATGAGCAGTTCTTC. Translation gives CSASGTGWNEQFF.

In its sample, this clonotype was seen many times. The J gene is TRBJ2-5, the V gene TRBV5-1; 7 bases are shared with TRBD1. Germline values: CDR1 SGHRS, CDR2 YFSETQ. The CDR3 contains 14 residues. V trimming: 4 bases; J trimming: 3 bases; junction bases outside the gene matches: 6. The CDR3 sequence: CASSPPGTEETQYF. CDR3 coding DNA: TGCGCCAGCAGCCCGCCTGGGACAGAAGAGACCCAGTACTTC. The complete variable domain, with remaining parts taken from reference TRBV5-1 and TRBJ2-5, reads KAGVTQTPRYLIKTRGQQVTLSCSPISGHRSVSWYQQTPGQGLQFLFEYFSETQRNKGNFPGRFSGRQFSNSRSEMNVSTLELGDSALYLCASSPPGTEETQYFGPGTRLLVL.

This clonotype was counted many times. The gene calls are TRBV4-1 and TRBJ1-1, with D maybe TRBD1 (6 bases). V dropped 0 bases and J dropped 9 bases, with 14 bases sitting between them. The CDR3 contains 14 residues. Per germline, CDR1 MGHRA and CDR2 YSYEKL. Here the CDR3 DNA reads TGCGCCAGCAGCCAAGAAGTACAGGGACGTAAAGCTTTCTTT. Protein sequence: CASSQEVQGRKAFF.

This clonotype was seen ten or more times. This chain joins TRBV7-3 and TRBJ2-7; 9 nucleotides match TRBD1. Losses at the gene ends were 5 bases for V and 7 bases for J; bases not matched to a gene: 9. There are 14 residues in the CDR3. Germline V CDR1 and CDR2: SGHTA, FQGTGA. CDR3 nucleotide sequence: TGTGCCAGCAGCCTGGACAGGGGAGTCGGAGAGCAGTACTTC. Amino acid sequence: CASSLDRGVGEQYF.

This clonotype was detected ten times or more. The V call is TRBV7-2, the J call TRBJ2-7, with D possibly being TRBD2 (6 bases). This CDR3 is 15 amino acids long. CDR1 is SGHTA and CDR2 is FQGNSA in the germline V gene. V lost 4 bases to trimming and J lost 0 bases, with 13 bases between them. Here the CDR3 reads CASSSAGHRSYEQYF. CDR3 in DNA: TGTGCCAGCAGCTCCGCGGGGCATCGCTCCTACGAGCAGTACTTC.

This clonotype was found many times. This sequence joins TRBV20-1 and TRBJ2-5; D not resolved. Trimming removed 0 bases at V and 5 bases at J, with 16 bases between. The CDR3 length is 15 residues. CDR1 and CDR2 from the germline V gene are DFQATT and SNEGSKA (reference sequence). This CDR3 reads CSARDPVAFRETQYF. CDR3 coding DNA: TGCAGTGCTAGAGACCCCGTCGCATTCAGGGAGACCCAGTACTTC.

In its sample, this clonotype was seen many times. The chain is built from TRBV5-8 and TRBJ2-1; 10 nucleotides line up with TRBD2. Trimming removed 4 bases from V and 3 bases from J; junction bases left unmatched: 4. This CDR3 spans 15 amino acids. Germline CDR1 reads SGHTS; CDR2 reads YDEGEE. The CDR3 protein is CASSPSGGHYNEQFF. CDR3 bases: TGTGCCAGCAGCCCTAGCGGGGGCCACTACAATGAGCAGTTCTTC.

Ten or more counts support this clonotype. The chain has TRBV7-2 and TRBJ2-2; 8 bases are shared with TRBD2. This CDR3 comprises 18 residues. CDR1 is SGHTA and CDR2 is FQGNSA in the germline V gene. With V trimmed by 5 bases and J by 4 bases, 15 bases remained unmatched. CDR3 nucleotide sequence: TGTGCCAGCAGCCCCTCGCAATCCGGGGGGGCGGTCACCGGGGAGCTGTTTTTT. Translation: CASSPSQSGGAVTGELFF.

This clonotype showed up many times. This sequence joins TRBV7-2 and TRBJ1-2, with 10 bases matching TRBD1. In germline, CDR1 is SGHTA, CDR2 FQGNSA. V was clipped by 5 bases and J by 7 bases; unmatched bases: 13. CDR3 size: 16 residues. CDR3 sequence reads: CASSPSSGGQGFGYTF. Here the CDR3 DNA reads TGTGCCAGCAGCCCAAGCTCCGGGGGACAGGGGTTTGGCTACACCTTC.

This clonotype was detected many times. The chain recombines TRBV29-1 with TRBJ2-1; TRBD2 might be the D (7 bases). This CDR3 comprises 18 residues. Germline loops: CDR1 SQVTM, CDR2 ANQGSEA. V lost 7 bases, J lost 4 bases, and 29 bases lay in between. CDR3 DNA sequence: TGCAGCGGTAGGAGGGGGGGGACCCTGAGAGGGCCGTACAATGAGCAGTTCTTC. Amino acids: CSGRRGGTLRGPYNEQFF.

There are many counts of this clonotype. The chain has TRBV20-1 and TRBJ2-2; 10 bases line up with TRBD2. From germline, CDR1 is DFQATT and CDR2 SNEGSKA (reference sequence). This CDR3 comprises 16 residues. V was pared by 3 bases and J by 2 bases, with 6 bases of the junction left unmatched. The CDR3 loop reads CSARTRTSGNTGELFF. The CDR3, as DNA: TGCAGTGCTAGGACCCGGACTAGCGGAAACACCGGGGAGCTGTTTTTT.

J is TRBJ2-3 and V is TRBV27; D gene uncertain. V lost 1 base and J 2 bases, leaving 16 bases between the germline ends. From germline, CDR1 is MNHEY and CDR2 SMNVEV (reference sequence). The CDR3 contains 17 residues. In DNA, the CDR3 is TGTGCCAGCAGTTTATACAGCCCCGTTTTGAACACAGATACGCAGTATTTT. This translates into CASSLYSPVLNTDTQYF.

This clonotype came up many times. The chain uses TRBV28 and TRBJ2-5; 15 bases align to TRBD2. Per the germline V gene, CDR1 is MDHEN and CDR2 is SYDVKM. This CDR3 comprises 17 residues. J was trimmed by 4 bases and V by 4 bases; bases with no gene match: 7. CDR3 residues: CASSSGLAGGFGETQYF. In DNA, the CDR3 is TGTGCCAGCAGTTCCGGACTAGCGGGGGGGTTTGGAGAGACCCAGTACTTC.

At least ten counts were recorded for this clonotype. The rearrangement uses TRBV10-3 and TRBJ1-1; unclear D gene. This CDR3 is 12 amino acids long. Trimming stripped 5 bases from V and 5 bases from J, with 9 bases between. CDR1 is ENHRY and CDR2 is SYGVKD in the germline V gene. The CDR3 nucleotides are TGTGCCATCAGTCTTGGGGTAACTGAAGCTTTCTTT. Its protein is CAISLGVTEAFF.

The sample holds many counts of this clonotype. The rearrangement joins TRBV5-4 to TRBJ2-5; 12 positions match TRBD2. CDR3 length equals 16 residues. The ends lost 3 bases at V and 5 bases at J; junction bases unmatched: 8. Germline loops: CDR1 SGHNT, CDR2 YYREEE (reference sequence). CDR3 region: CASSSLAGGPLETQYF. Here the CDR3 DNA reads TGTGCCAGCAGCTCTCTAGCGGGGGGGCCACTGGAGACCCAGTACTTC.

Ten or more counts support this clonotype. This rearrangement joins TRBV7-2 to TRBJ2-2; 9 nucleotides agree with TRBD1. CDR1 is SGHTA and CDR2 is FQGNSA in the germline V gene. V was pared by 3 bases and J by 3 bases, with 2 bases of the junction left unmatched. This CDR3 has 15 residues. CDR3 bases: TGTGCCAGCAGCTTTAGGACAGGGGACACCGGGGAGCTGTTTTTT. Amino acids: CASSFRTGDTGELFF.